Listed here are 27 T cell receptor beta chains from one sample, sequenced in a study of identical twins. Each CDR3 protein is one row after TCRdb ran MiXCR on the 5' RACE reads. The sample consists of 570,000 or so distinct CDR3 sequences, nearly 10% of them appearing once. These records were also assigned to another study, of yellow fever vaccine responses in identical twins.

Sequencing was performed on PBMCs. The receptors were sampled from a young woman in good health.

The table lists this clonotype with a few counts. A junction boundary mismatches the germline segment, possibly from a read error. The rearrangement links TRBV20-1 to TRBJ2-7; 7 bases are shared with TRBD1. The germline gives CDR1 DFQATT, CDR2 SNEGSKA (reference sequence). The CDR3 covers 17 residues. The CDR3 here is CCARDRNRGLLSYEQYF. Written as DNA, the CDR3 is TGCTGTGCTAGAGACCGGAACAGGGGCCTACTCTCCTACGAGCAGTACTTC.

A few counts support this clonotype. J is TRBJ1-2 and V is TRBV29-1; TRBD1 might be the D (6 bases). Germline CDR1 SQVTM, CDR2 ANQGSEA. The CDR3 is made up of 14 amino acids. The germline V and J ends were trimmed by 6 bases and 5 bases, with 19 bases remaining between them. DNA of the CDR3: TGCAGCGTACCCCTCCTACCCCAGGGGTATGGCTACACCTTC. Translating gives CSVPLLPQGYGYTF.

This chain connects TRBV10-2 to TRBJ2-1; D might be TRBD2 (5 bases). CDR1 and CDR2 from the germline V gene are WSHSY and SAAADI. Trimming left V 6 bases short and J 14 bases short, with 8 bases between. The CDR3 has 9 residues. For the CDR3, the DNA is TGCGCCAGCAGGGCGGAGGAGTTCTTC. Amino acid sequence: CASRAEEFF.

The rearrangement uses TRBV5-1 and TRBJ2-3; D call uncertain. Trimming cost V 0 bases and J 2 bases, with 13 bases left between them. Germline lookup yields CDR1 SGHRS and CDR2 YFSETQ. This CDR3 spans 16 amino acids. The CDR3 DNA is TGCGCCAGCAGCTTGGTGGGGTCCCGGATCACAGATACGCAGTATTTT. This translates into CASSLVGSRITDTQYF. The variable domain in full, with the rest retrieved from reference TRBV5-1 and TRBJ2-3, is KAGVTQTPRYLIKTRGQQVTLSCSPISGHRSVSWYQQTPGQGLQFLFEYFSETQRNKGNFPGRFSGRQFSNSRSEMNVSTLELGDSALYLCASSLVGSRITDTQYFGPGTRLTVL.

The V gene is TRBV28, the J gene TRBJ1-6; D gene uncertain. Germline assignment: CDR1 MDHEN and CDR2 SYDVKM. The CDR3 is 13 residues long. The V end lost 2 bases, the J end lost 7 bases, and 6 bases lay between the germline ends. CDR3 in amino acids: CASSLPRNSPLHF. CDR3 DNA sequence: TGTGCCAGCAGTTTACCCCGAAATTCACCCCTCCACTTT.

The chain recombines TRBV19 with TRBJ2-7, with D perhaps matching TRBD1 or TRBD2 (6 bases each). Germline V CDR1 and CDR2: LNHDA, SQIVND (reference sequence). The germline V and J ends were trimmed by 0 bases and 4 bases, with 13 bases remaining between them. The CDR3 loop spans 15 amino acids. CDR3 sequence (DNA): TGTGCCAGTAGTATAGATTCCAGGGGAGGATACGAGCAGTACTTC. Translating it yields CASSIDSRGGYEQYF.

This clonotype turned up a few times. The chain couples TRBV4-3 to TRBJ2-3, with unresolved D. Germline-derived CDR1 and CDR2 are LGHNA and YSLEER. The CDR3 spans 15 residues. Trimming stripped 0 bases from V and 3 bases from J, with 10 bases between. CDR3 in DNA: TGCGCCAGCAGCCAAGAGGGGTCAGCGACAGATACGCAGTATTTT. It encodes CASSQEGSATDTQYF.

The rearrangement uses TRBV28 and TRBJ2-2; 8 bases map to TRBD1. Germline-derived CDR1 and CDR2 are MDHEN and SYDVKM. The CDR3 is 15 residues long. J lost 6 bases, V lost 4 bases, and 7 bases had no gene match. CDR3 region: CASSSWTGLAGELFF. DNA of the CDR3: TGTGCCAGCAGTTCCTGGACAGGGTTGGCCGGGGAGCTGTTTTTT.

The CDR3 is CSARDYGGSSDTQYF. CDR3 DNA: TGCAGTGCTAGAGATTATGGCGGATCCTCAGATACGCAGTATTTT. This sequence joins TRBV20-1 and TRBJ2-3; D is uncertain. The V end lost 0 bases, the J end lost 4 bases, and 14 bases lay between the germline ends. This CDR3 is 15 amino acids long. CDR1 DFQATT and CDR2 SNEGSKA come from the germline V gene (reference sequence).

V is TRBV27 and J is TRBJ2-1; D tentatively fits TRBD1 or TRBD2 (6 bases each). The CDR3 has 15 residues. V dropped 6 bases and J dropped 6 bases, with 18 bases sitting between them. CDR1 MNHEY and CDR2 SMNVEV come from the germline V gene (reference sequence). The CDR3 region is CASRPGAQVPNEQFF. DNA for the CDR3: TGTGCCAGCAGACCGGGGGCCCAAGTTCCCAATGAGCAGTTCTTC.

The chain carries TRBV20-1 and TRBJ2-5; no definite D call. Germline V lookup: CDR1 DFQATT, CDR2 SNEGSKA (reference sequence). The CDR3 length is 10 residues. Trimming left V 4 bases short and J 5 bases short, with 5 bases between. DNA of the CDR3: TGCAGTGCTATATCCGAGACCCAGTACTTC. It specifies CSAISETQYF.

The V and J genes are TRBV7-9 and TRBJ2-7; 9 bases line up with TRBD2. The CDR3 is 16 residues long. Trimming removed 2 bases from V and 3 bases from J; junction bases left unmatched: 8. Germline V lookup: CDR1 SEHNR, CDR2 FQNEAQ (reference sequence). The CDR3: CASSLFGPSGDYEQYF. DNA for the CDR3: TGTGCCAGCAGCTTATTCGGGCCTAGCGGGGACTACGAGCAGTACTTC.

The sample holds a few counts of this clonotype. The V call is TRBV2, the J call TRBJ2-2; 8 bases align to TRBD2. The germline V gene encodes CDR1 SNHLY and CDR2 FYNNEI. Unmatched junction bases numbered 18, after V lost 10 bases and J lost 2 bases. This CDR3 is built from 18 residues. The CDR3 loop reads CAICLSFSGNQNTGELFF. CDR3 nucleotide sequence: TGTGCCATCTGTTTGAGTTTTAGCGGGAATCAAAACACCGGGGAGCTGTTTTTT.

This clonotype was seen repeatedly, ten times or more. The V gene is TRBV27, the J gene TRBJ1-6, with TRBD1 identical over 9 bases. CDR1 is MNHEY, CDR2 SMNVEV, per germline (reference sequence). CDR3 length: 15 amino acids. Trimming at V came to 3 bases and at J to 5 bases, leaving 2 bases not matched to a gene. For the CDR3, the DNA is TGTGCCAGCAGTTTGGGGACAGGGAATAATTCACCCCTCCACTTT. It specifies CASSLGTGNNSPLHF.

V and J are TRBV7-9 and TRBJ1-4; 11 positions agree with TRBD1. The CDR3 is 14 residues long. Trimming removed 6 bases from V and 8 bases from J; junction bases left unmatched: 5. CDR1 SEHNR and CDR2 FQNEAQ come from the germline V gene (reference sequence). The CDR3 region has the DNA TGTGCCAGCAGTACGGACAGGGGGCGCGAAAAACTGTTTTTT. Its translation is CASSTDRGREKLFF.

A few counts support this clonotype. The rearrangement links TRBV20-1 to TRBJ2-3; 9 nucleotides line up with TRBD2. Germline trimming cut 4 bases from V and 2 bases from J; bases unmatched to any gene: 4. The CDR3 totals 14 residues. Germline CDR1 reads DFQATT; CDR2 reads SNEGSKA (reference sequence). The DNA for the CDR3 is TGCAGTGCTAAAGGGACTAGCCACACAGATACGCAGTATTTT. This encodes CSAKGTSHTDTQYF.

Only a few counts were recorded for this clonotype. The chain joins TRBV4-2 to TRBJ2-3; 12 positions match TRBD2. CDR3 length equals 19 residues. The V gene's germline CDR1 is LGHNA and CDR2 YNFKEQ. V lost 6 bases and J lost 3; bases outside the gene matches: 16. CDR3 residues: CASRVAGLAGGQGTDTQYF. The CDR3 region has the DNA TGTGCCAGCAGGGTAGCAGGCCTAGCGGGAGGGCAGGGGACAGATACGCAGTATTTT.

CDR3 sequence reads: CASGLVGGSNEQFF. The CDR3 DNA follows: TGTGCTAGTGGTTTGGTCGGAGGGTCCAATGAGCAGTTCTTC. The gene calls are TRBV12-5 and TRBJ2-1; possible D gene TRBD2, 6 bases. The CDR3 has 14 residues. V was trimmed by 0 bases and J by 6 bases, leaving 9 bases between them. CDR1 and CDR2 from the germline V gene are LGHNT and FRNRAP.

In this sample, this clonotype turned up a few times. The chain has TRBV10-3 and TRBJ2-6, with D possibly matching TRBD2 (5 bases). Trimming took off 3 bases at V and 4 bases at J, with 13 bases between the two ends. Germline V gene lookup returns CDR1 ENHRY and CDR2 SYGVKD. This CDR3 spans 16 amino acids. CDR3 region: CAISEGRTGGANVLTF. In DNA form, the CDR3 reads TGTGCCATCAGTGAAGGCAGGACGGGAGGGGCCAACGTCCTGACTTTC.

CDR3: CASSGVATGNNEQFF. Here the CDR3 DNA reads TGTGCCAGCAGCGGAGTGGCTACCGGGAACAATGAGCAGTTCTTC. This rearrangement joins TRBV9 to TRBJ2-1; maybe TRBD2 (5 bases). Germline loops: CDR1 SGDLS, CDR2 YYNGEE. The CDR3 runs to 15 residues. V was shortened by 3 bases and J by 5 bases, with 15 bases between the two germline ends.

This chain joins TRBV6-1 and TRBJ2-2, with a possible D match to TRBD1 (6 bases). The CDR3 is made up of 14 amino acids. Germline assignment: CDR1 MNHNS and CDR2 SASEGT. Trimming removed 7 bases at V and 6 bases at J, with 15 bases between. CDR3 loop: CASKQGVSAGELFF. In DNA form, the CDR3 reads TGTGCCAGCAAACAGGGCGTATCTGCCGGGGAGCTGTTTTTT.

This rearrangement joins TRBV6-1 to TRBJ2-2; no firm D call. This CDR3 is built from 15 residues. Trimming shortened V by 6 bases and J by 4 bases, and 15 bases separated the two germline ends. CDR1 and CDR2 (germline): MNHNS, SASEGT. CDR3 coding DNA: TGTGCCAGCAGACCCATGTCCCGGAGCACCGGGGAGCTGTTTTTT. Residues: CASRPMSRSTGELFF.

The genes are TRBV4-2 and TRBJ2-7, with D unclear. Trimming took off 1 base at V and 0 bases at J, with 10 bases between the two ends. This CDR3 spans 15 amino acids. Germline V gene lookup returns CDR1 LGHNA and CDR2 YNFKEQ. This chain's CDR3 is CASSQVLESSYEQYF. CDR3 coding DNA: TGTGCCAGCAGCCAAGTTTTGGAGAGCTCCTACGAGCAGTACTTC.

This clonotype was seen only a few times. The chain uses TRBV30 and TRBJ2-3; 9 positions agree with TRBD1. V lost 0 bases to trimming and J lost 6 bases; unmatched junction nucleotides: 7. Germline V gene sequence: CDR1 GTSNPN, CDR2 SVGIG (reference sequence). The CDR3 has 15 residues. CDR3 in amino acids: CAWSVGTGISDTQYF. The CDR3 DNA sequence: TGTGCCTGGAGTGTGGGGACAGGGATTTCCGATACGCAGTATTTT.

This clonotype came up a few times. CDR3: CASSLTPAQLSSMNTEAFF. CDR3 in DNA: TGTGCCAGCAGCTTAACCCCCGCCCAACTCTCTTCCATGAACACTGAAGCTTTCTTT. V usage is TRBV11-1 and J usage is TRBJ1-1; D is undetermined. Trimming pared 2 bases from V and 0 bases from J, leaving 22 bases between. Germline loops: CDR1 SGHAT, CDR2 FQDESV (reference sequence). The CDR3 runs 19 residues.

Points on this clonotype: This clone may be a read error of a much larger clone one base away. This chain uses TRBV5-6 with TRBJ1-4; D ambiguous. Germline assignment: CDR1 SGHDT and CDR2 YYEEEE. The length of the CDR3 is 13 residues. The CDR3 loop is CASSVTTNEKPFF. CDR3 sequence (DNA): TGTGCCAGCAGCGTAACAACTAATGAAAAACCGTTTTTT.

The chain recombines TRBV6-5 with TRBJ2-5; D gene uncertain. The CDR3 loop spans 15 amino acids. From germline, CDR1 is MNHEY and CDR2 SVGAGI. V was pared by 0 bases and J by 0 bases, with 8 bases between. The CDR3, as DNA: TGTGCCAGCAGTTACTCAGCTCGATACCAAGAGACCCAGTACTTC. Protein: CASSYSARYQETQYF.